This T cell receptor beta chain was recorded in a study of blood T cell repertoires in COVID-19. Assay used: immunoSEQ multiplex PCR; TCRdb lists only in-frame clones, some missing. The sample includes 200,000 or so clones, roughly 79% of them seen just once. This CDR3 region has 13 residues. The germline gives CDR1 SGHVS, CDR2 FQNEAQ. Trimming left V 3 bases short and J 7 bases short, with 11 bases between. The sample taken for sequencing was peripheral blood. The chain is built from TRBV7-8 and TRBJ2-3, with D perhaps matching TRBD2 (6 bases). This clonotype originated in a woman aged 80 or older with COVID-19, enrolled during active disease. The CDR3 reads CASSLGGGNTQYF. CDR3 DNA sequence: TGTGCCAGCAGCTTGGGCGGAGGGAATACGCAGTATTTT.